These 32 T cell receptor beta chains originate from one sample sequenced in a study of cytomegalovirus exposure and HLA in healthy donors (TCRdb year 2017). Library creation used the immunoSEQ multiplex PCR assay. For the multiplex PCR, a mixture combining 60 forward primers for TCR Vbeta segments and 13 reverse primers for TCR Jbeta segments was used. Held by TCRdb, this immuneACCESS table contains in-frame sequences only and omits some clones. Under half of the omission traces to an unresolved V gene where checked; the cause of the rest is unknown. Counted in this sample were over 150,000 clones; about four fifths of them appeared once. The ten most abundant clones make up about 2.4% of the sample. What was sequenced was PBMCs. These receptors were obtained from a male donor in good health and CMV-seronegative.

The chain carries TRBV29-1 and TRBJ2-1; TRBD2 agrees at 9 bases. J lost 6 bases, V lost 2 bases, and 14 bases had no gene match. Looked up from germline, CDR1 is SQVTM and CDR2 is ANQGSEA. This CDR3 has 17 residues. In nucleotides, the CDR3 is TGCAGCGTTGAACAATATGCGGGAGGGCCTTCAGGCAATGAGCAGTTCTTC. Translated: CSVEQYAGGPSGNEQFF.

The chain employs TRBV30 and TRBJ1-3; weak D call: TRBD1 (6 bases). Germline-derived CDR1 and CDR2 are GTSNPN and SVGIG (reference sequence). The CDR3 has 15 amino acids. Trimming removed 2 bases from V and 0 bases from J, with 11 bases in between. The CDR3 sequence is CAWSSGDNSGNTIYF. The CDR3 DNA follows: TGTGCCTGGAGTTCAGGGGACAACTCTGGAAACACCATATATTTT.

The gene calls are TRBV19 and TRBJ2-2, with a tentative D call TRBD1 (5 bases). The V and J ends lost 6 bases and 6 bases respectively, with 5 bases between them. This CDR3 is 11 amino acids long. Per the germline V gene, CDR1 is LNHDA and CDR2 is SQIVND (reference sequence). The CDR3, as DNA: TGTGCCAGTAGAGGGGCCGGGGAGCTGTTTTTT. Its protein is CASRGAGELFF.

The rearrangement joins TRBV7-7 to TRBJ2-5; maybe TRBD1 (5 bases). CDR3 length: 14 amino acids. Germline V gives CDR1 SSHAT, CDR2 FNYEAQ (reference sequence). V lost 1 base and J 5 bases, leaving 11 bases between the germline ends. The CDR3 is CASSLVAQGETQYF. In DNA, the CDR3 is TGTGCCAGCAGCTTAGTGGCGCAGGGTGAGACCCAGTACTTC. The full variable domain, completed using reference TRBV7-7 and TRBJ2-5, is GAGVSQSPRYKVTKRGQDVTLRCDPISSHATLYWYQQALGQGPEFLTYFNYEAQPDKSGLPSDRFSAERPEGSISTLTIQRTEQRDSAMYRCASSLVAQGETQYFGPGTRLLVL.

Here the CDR3 reads CASGEIRDTQYF. In nucleotides, the CDR3 is TGTGCCAGCGGAGAGATAAGAGATACGCAGTATTTT. The chain joins TRBV7-2 to TRBJ2-3; D call uncertain. There are 12 residues in the CDR3. V lost 8 bases to trimming and J lost 5 bases, with 11 bases between them. CDR1 and CDR2 (germline): SGHTA, FQGNSA.

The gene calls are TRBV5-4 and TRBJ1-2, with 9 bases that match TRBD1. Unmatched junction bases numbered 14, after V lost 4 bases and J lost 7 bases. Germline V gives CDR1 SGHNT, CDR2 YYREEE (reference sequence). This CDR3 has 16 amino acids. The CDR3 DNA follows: TGTGCCAGCAGCGAAAGTCCGGGACAGGGCTCCCTTGGCTACACCTTC. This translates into CASSESPGQGSLGYTF.

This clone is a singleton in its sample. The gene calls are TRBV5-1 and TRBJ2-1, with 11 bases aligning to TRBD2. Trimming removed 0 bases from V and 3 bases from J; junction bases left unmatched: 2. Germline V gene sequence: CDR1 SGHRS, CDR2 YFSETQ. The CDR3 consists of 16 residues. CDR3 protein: CASSLASGRYYNEQFF. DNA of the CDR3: TGCGCCAGCAGCTTGGCTAGCGGGAGGTACTACAATGAGCAGTTCTTC.

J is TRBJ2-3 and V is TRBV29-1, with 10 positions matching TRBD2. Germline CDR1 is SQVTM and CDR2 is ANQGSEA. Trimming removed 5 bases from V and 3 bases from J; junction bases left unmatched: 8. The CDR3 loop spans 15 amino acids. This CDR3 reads CSVTDSGGHTDTQYF. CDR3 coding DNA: TGCAGCGTTACAGATAGCGGGGGGCATACAGATACGCAGTATTTT.

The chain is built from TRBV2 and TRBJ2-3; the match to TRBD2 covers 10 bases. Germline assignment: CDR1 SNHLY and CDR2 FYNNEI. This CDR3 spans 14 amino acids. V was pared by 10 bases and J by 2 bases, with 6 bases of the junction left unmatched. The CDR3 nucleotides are TGTGCCACGCGAGCGGGGGGGTACACAGATACGCAGTATTTT. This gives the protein CATRAGGYTDTQYF.

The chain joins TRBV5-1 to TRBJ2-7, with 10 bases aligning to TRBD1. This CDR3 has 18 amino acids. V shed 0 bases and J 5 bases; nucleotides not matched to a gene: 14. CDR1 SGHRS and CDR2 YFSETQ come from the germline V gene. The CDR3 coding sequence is TGCGCCAGCAGCTTGGCAGTGGGACCCGGGACAGGGGCCCACGAGCAGTACTTC. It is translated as CASSLAVGPGTGAHEQYF. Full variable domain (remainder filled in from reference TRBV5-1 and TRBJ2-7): KAGVTQTPRYLIKTRGQQVTLSCSPISGHRSVSWYQQTPGQGLQFLFEYFSETQRNKGNFPGRFSGRQFSNSRSEMNVSTLELGDSALYLCASSLAVGPGTGAHEQYFGPGTRLTVT.

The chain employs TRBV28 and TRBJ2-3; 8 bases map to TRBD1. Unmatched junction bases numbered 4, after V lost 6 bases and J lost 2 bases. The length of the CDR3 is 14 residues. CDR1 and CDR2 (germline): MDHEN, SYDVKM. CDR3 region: CASSRTGNTDTQYF. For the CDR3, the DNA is TGTGCCAGCAGCCGGACAGGGAACACAGATACGCAGTATTTT.

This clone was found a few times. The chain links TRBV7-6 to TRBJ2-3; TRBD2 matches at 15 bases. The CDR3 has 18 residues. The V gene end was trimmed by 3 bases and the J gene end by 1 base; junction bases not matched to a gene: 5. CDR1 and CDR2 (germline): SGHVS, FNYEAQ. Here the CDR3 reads CASSFGLAGGPGTDTQYF. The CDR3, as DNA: TGTGCCAGCAGCTTCGGACTAGCGGGGGGGCCGGGCACAGATACGCAGTATTTT.

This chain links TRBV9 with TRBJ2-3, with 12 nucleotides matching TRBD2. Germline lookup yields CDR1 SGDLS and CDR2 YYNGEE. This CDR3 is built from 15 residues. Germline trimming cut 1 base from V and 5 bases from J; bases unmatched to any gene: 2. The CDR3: CASSVRTSGKDTQYF. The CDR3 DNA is TGTGCCAGCAGCGTACGGACTAGCGGGAAAGATACGCAGTATTTT.

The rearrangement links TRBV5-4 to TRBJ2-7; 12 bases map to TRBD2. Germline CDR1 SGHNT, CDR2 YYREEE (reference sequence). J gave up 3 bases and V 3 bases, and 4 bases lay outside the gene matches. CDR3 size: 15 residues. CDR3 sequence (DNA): TGTGCCAGCAGCTACGGACTAGCGGGAAGCTACGAGCAGTACTTC. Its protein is CASSYGLAGSYEQYF.

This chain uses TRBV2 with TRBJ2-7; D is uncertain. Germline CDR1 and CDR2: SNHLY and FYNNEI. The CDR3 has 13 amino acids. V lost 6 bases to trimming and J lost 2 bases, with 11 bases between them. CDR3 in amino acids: CASRVVGPYEQYF. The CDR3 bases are TGTGCCAGCAGGGTCGTCGGTCCCTACGAGCAGTACTTC.

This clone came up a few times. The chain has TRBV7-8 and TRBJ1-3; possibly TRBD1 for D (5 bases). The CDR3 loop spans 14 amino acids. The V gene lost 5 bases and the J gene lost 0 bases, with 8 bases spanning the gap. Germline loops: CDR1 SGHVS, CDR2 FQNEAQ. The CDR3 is CASSRQSSGNTIYF. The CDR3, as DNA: TGTGCCAGCAGCCGACAGAGCTCTGGAAACACCATATATTTT.

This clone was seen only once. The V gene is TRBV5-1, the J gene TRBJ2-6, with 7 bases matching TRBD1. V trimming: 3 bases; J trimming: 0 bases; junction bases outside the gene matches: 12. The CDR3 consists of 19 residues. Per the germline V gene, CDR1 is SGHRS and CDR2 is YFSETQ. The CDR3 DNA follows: TGCGCCAGCAGCTGGGATCCGGGTCCAGGGGGCTCTGGGGCCAACGTCCTGACTTTC. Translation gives CASSWDPGPGGSGANVLTF.

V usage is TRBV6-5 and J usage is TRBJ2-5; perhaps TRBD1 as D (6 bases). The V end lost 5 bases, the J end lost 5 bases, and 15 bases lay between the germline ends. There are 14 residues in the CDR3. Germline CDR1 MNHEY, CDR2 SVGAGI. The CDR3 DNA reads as TGTGCCAGCAGTCGCCGACAGGTCAAGGAGACCCAGTACTTC. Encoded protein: CASSRRQVKETQYF.

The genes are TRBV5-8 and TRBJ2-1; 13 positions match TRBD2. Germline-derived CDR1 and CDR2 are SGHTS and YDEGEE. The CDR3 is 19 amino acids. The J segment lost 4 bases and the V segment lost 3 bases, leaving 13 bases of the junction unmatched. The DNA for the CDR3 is TGTGCCAGCAGCTCGGCGGGACTAGCGGGGCCATTGGGTTACAATGAGCAGTTCTTC. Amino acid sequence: CASSSAGLAGPLGYNEQFF.

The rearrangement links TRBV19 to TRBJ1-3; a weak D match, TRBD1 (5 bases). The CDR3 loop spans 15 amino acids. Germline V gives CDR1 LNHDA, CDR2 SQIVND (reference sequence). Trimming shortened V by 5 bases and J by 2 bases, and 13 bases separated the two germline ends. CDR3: CASSPDGGTGNTIYF. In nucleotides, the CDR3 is TGTGCCAGTAGTCCAGACGGGGGTACTGGAAACACCATATATTTT.

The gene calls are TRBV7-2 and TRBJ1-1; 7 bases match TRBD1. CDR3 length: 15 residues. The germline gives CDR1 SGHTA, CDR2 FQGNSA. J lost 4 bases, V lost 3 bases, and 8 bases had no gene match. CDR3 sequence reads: CASSLAGQKSTEAFF. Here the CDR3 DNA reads TGTGCCAGCAGCTTGGCGGGACAGAAGTCCACTGAAGCTTTCTTT.

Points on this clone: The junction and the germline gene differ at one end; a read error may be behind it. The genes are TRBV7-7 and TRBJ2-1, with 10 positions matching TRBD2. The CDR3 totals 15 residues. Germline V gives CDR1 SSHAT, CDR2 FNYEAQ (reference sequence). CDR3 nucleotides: TGTGCTAGCAGCTCAACTAGCGGGACCGGGAATGAGCAGTTCTTC. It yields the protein CASSSTSGTGNEQFF.

CDR3 in DNA: TGTGCCAGCAGCTTACAGGACGAGCAGTACTTC. Translation gives CASSLQDEQYF. J is TRBJ2-7 and V is TRBV13; D is unclear. V was shortened by 2 bases and J by 5 bases, with 4 bases between the two germline ends. The CDR3 spans 11 residues. Per germline, CDR1 PRHDT and CDR2 FYEKMQ (reference sequence). Looking up the rest from reference TRBV13 and TRBJ2-7 gives the full variable domain: AAGVIQSPRHLIKEKRETATLKCYPIPRHDTVYWYQQGPGQDPQFLISFYEKMQSDKGSIPDRFSAQQFSDYHSELNMSSLELGDSALYFCASSLQDEQYFGPGTRLTVT.

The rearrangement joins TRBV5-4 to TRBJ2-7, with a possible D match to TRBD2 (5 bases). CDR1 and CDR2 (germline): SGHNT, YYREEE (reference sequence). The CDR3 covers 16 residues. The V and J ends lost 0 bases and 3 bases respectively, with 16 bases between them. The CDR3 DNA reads TGTGCCAGCAGCTTGGCGATGGCGGGTCCGGGCTACGAGCAGTACTTC. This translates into CASSLAMAGPGYEQYF.

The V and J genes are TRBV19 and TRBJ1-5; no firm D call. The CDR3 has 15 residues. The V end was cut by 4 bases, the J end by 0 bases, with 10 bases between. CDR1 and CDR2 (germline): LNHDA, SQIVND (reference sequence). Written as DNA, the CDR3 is TGTGCCAGTAGTAGGGTGGGAGCTAGCAATCAGCCCCAGCATTTT. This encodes CASSRVGASNQPQHF.

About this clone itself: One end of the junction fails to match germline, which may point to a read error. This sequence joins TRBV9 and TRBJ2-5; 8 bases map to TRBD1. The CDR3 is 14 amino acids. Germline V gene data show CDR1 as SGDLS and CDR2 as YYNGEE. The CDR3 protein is CASSLTGGQETQHF. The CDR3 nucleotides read TGTGCCAGCAGCTTAACAGGGGGACAAGAGACCCAGCACTTC.

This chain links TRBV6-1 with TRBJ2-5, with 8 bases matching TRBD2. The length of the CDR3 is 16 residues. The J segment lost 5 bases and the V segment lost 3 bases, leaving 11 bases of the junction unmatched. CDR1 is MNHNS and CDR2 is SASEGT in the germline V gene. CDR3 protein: CASSDGNGGASETQYF. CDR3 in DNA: TGTGCCAGCAGTGATGGCAACGGGGGGGCCTCGGAGACCCAGTACTTC.

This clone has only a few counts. CDR3: CASLAGGSYEQYF. Here the CDR3 DNA reads TGTGCCAGCTTGGCAGGGGGCTCCTACGAGCAGTACTTC. The chain combines TRBV6-6 with TRBJ2-7; 7 nucleotides align to TRBD1. CDR3 length: 13 amino acids. Germline trimming cut 8 bases from V and 0 bases from J; bases unmatched to any gene: 4. Germline lookup yields CDR1 MNHNY and CDR2 SVGAGI (reference sequence).

The CDR3 reads CASSYDWRNEKLFF. CDR3 in DNA: TGTGCCAGCAGTTATGACTGGAGAAATGAAAAACTGTTTTTT. This chain joins TRBV6-5 and TRBJ1-4; D is ambiguous. Germline V gives CDR1 MNHEY, CDR2 SVGAGI. Trimming took off 3 bases at V and 5 bases at J, with 10 bases between the two ends. The length of the CDR3 is 14 residues.

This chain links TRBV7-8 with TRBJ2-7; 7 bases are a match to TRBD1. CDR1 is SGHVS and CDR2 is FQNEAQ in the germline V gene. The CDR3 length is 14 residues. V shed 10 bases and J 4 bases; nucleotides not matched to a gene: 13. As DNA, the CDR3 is TGTGCCATCCAACCCGGGACAGCCCCTTACGAGCAGTACTTC. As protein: CAIQPGTAPYEQYF.

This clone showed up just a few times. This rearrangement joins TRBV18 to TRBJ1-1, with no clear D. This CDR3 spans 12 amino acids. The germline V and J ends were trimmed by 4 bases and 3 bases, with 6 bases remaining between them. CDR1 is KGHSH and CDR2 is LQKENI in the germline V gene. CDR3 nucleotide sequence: TGTGCCAGCTCACGCCGGGACACTGAAGCTTTCTTT. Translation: CASSRRDTEAFF.

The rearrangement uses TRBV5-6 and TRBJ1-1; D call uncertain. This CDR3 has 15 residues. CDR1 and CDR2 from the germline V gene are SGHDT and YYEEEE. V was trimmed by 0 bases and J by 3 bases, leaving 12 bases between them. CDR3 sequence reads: CASSLDGVMYTEAFF. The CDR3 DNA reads TGTGCCAGCAGCTTGGACGGAGTTATGTACACTGAAGCTTTCTTT.